A selection of T cell receptor beta chains follows, all from one sample in a study of long-term antiretroviral therapy in people with HIV. Using immunoSEQ multiplex PCR, the repertoire was profiled, and TCRdb retains in-frame clones only, with some absent. The sample comprises under 30,000 clones, about 85% of which are singletons, and 8% to 9% rests with the top ten. This sample comprised unsorted PBMCs, obtained 3 years after starting antiretroviral therapy. The receptor source for this set is a man aged 35 to 55 with HIV. Both conserved end residues are trimmed from each CDR3. The order of the fields is V gene, CDR3 protein.

V: TRBV5-1
CDR3: ASSSGQGGDGGTQY

V: TRBV5-1
CDR3: ASSLDQGRRETQY

V: TRBV4-1
CDR3: ASSPQSNEQF

V: TRBV5-1
CDR3: ASSLTRNTEAF

V: TRBV10-3
CDR3: ASSRGVSYGYT

V: TRBV11-1
CDR3: ASSHGLSYEQY

V: TRBV11-3
CDR3: ASSLVRNNEQF

V: TRBV5-4
CDR3: ASTSGTTYQETQY

V: TRBV30
CDR3: AWSRQGASHGYT

V: TRBV29-1
CDR3: SVEDPRKRSYNEQF

V: TRBV7-2
CDR3: ASSSTGADHEQY

V: TRBV6-5
CDR3: ASSLGQGNTGELF

V: TRBV10-3
CDR3: AIRAGTLDPLGSTGELF

V: TRBV29-1
CDR3: SVGTHSYEQY

V: TRBV6-1
CDR3: ASSRAGESNEQF

V: TRBV18
CDR3: ASSPPPEKTGGISYGYT

V: TRBV28
CDR3: ASRSRENSPLH

V: TRBV10-1
CDR3: ASSVTTASGVHEQY

V: TRBV4-1
CDR3: ASSQDQNQPQH

V: TRBV9
CDR3: ASSAEGAPGELF

V: TRBV7-3
CDR3: ASSRGDEQY

V: TRBV19
CDR3: ASSIGLTYEQY

V: TRBV6-1
CDR3: ASSEKGPGELF

V: TRBV7-9
CDR3: ASSQPPGDSNEQF

V: TRBV7-9
CDR3: ASSLVEGYTGELF

V: TRBV27
CDR3: ASSSHRGFTEAF

V: TRBV9
CDR3: ASSPLDVPLF

V: TRBV6-5
CDR3: ASSPLSGAQY

V: TRBV6-1
CDR3: ASSDRGTEAF

V: TRBV7-2
CDR3: ASSLVRTGTYGYT

V: TRBV30
CDR3: AWSPAPRLAVTYEQY

V: TRBV7-2
CDR3: ASSLAAPNQPQH

V: TRBV27
CDR3: ASSPGLAGRYNEQF

V: TRBV18
CDR3: ASSLGTTTSGANVLT

V: TRBV6-5
CDR3: ASSSTRTGSYGYT

V: TRBV30
CDR3: AWREDRGYEQY

V: TRBV6-5
CDR3: ASSYDPGLFSEKLF

V: TRBV18
CDR3: ASSPRTGSSYEQY

V: TRBV9
CDR3: ASSGPTDTQY

V: TRBV2
CDR3: ASSLTGGAGANVLT

V: TRBV29-1
CDR3: SVEGGIGYGYT

V: TRBV6-5
CDR3: ASSPRYGEQY

V: TRBV5-1
CDR3: ASSLESSNREAF

V: TRBV18
CDR3: ASSPNRDETQY

V: TRBV29-1
CDR3: SVPGQGADTEAF

V: TRBV19
CDR3: ASSSGTVYNEQF

V: TRBV6-4
CDR3: ASKKEDSLNTEAF

V: TRBV18
CDR3: ASSPIGLAGGSYYEQY